Below, 28 T cell receptor beta chains from the same sample are listed, as sequenced in a study of T-cell memory formation after mild COVID-19 (dated by TCRdb to the early 2020s). The library was produced with 5' RACE. The instrument was an Illumina NovaSeq 6000. The public reads were quality trimmed at Q25 with fastp and then assembled into clones with MiXCR by TCRdb, keeping productive beta chains. Entries are consolidated by CDR3 protein sequence, retaining the most common genes and DNA. The sample table contains about 150,000 distinct CDR3 sequences; only one count was recorded for approximately 6% of them. In total, the top ten clones hold 2% to 2.5% of the sample. Sequenced input: PBMCs or a T cell subset sorted from them (not recorded which). These receptors came from an adult woman who had mild COVID-19 (a few samples of this study predate the infection). The sample titles of this study are shuffled in the database, so cell type and time point are left out; the donor was told from shared clones.

There are many counts of this clonotype. This chain uses TRBV6-1 with TRBJ1-2; TRBD1 agrees at 8 bases. The CDR3 contains 16 residues. Germline assignment: CDR1 MNHNS and CDR2 SASEGT. V shed 4 bases and J 4 bases; nucleotides not matched to a gene: 11. The CDR3, as DNA: TGTGCCAGCAGTGTCGACGGACAGGGAGGCCGCTATGGCTACACCTTC. It translates to CASSVDGQGGRYGYTF.

In this sample, this clonotype turned up a few times. The chain combines TRBV18 with TRBJ2-7; 8 bases line up with TRBD1. The ends lost 2 bases at V and 5 bases at J; junction bases unmatched: 14. The CDR3 contains 17 residues. Per the germline V gene, CDR1 is KGHSH and CDR2 is LQKENI. The CDR3 region is CASSPSWDRTSRHEQYF. Written as DNA, the CDR3 is TGTGCCAGCTCACCATCCTGGGACAGGACCTCCCGCCACGAGCAGTACTTC.

There are many counts of this clonotype. The chain uses TRBV7-9 and TRBJ2-3; 7 bases are a match to TRBD1. V was pared by 5 bases and J by 2 bases, with 7 bases of the junction left unmatched. This CDR3 has 15 residues. CDR1 is SEHNR and CDR2 is FQNEAQ in the germline V gene (reference sequence). The CDR3: CASSRGTVITDTQYF. DNA of the CDR3: TGTGCCAGCAGCCGAGGGACAGTCATCACAGATACGCAGTATTTT.

V usage is TRBV18 and J usage is TRBJ2-3; D remains ambiguous. The CDR3 covers 14 residues. V lost 3 bases, J lost 0 bases, and 7 bases lay in between. In germline, CDR1 is KGHSH, CDR2 LQKENI. The CDR3 region is CASSPLDSTDTQYF. As DNA, the CDR3 is TGTGCCAGCTCACCGCTTGACAGCACAGATACGCAGTATTTT.

This clonotype was seen many times. The CDR3 sequence: CASRISGGTDTQYF. In DNA, the CDR3 is TGTGCCAGCAGGATTAGCGGGGGCACAGATACGCAGTATTTT. The chain uses TRBV6-5 and TRBJ2-3; 8 nucleotides match TRBD2. The germline gives CDR1 MNHEY, CDR2 SVGAGI. After removal of 6 bases from V and 1 base from J, the junction contained 3 bases not matched to a gene. The CDR3 has 14 amino acids.

This clonotype was observed many times. The rearrangement joins TRBV18 to TRBJ2-1, with D perhaps matching TRBD1 (5 bases). CDR3 length equals 14 residues. Germline assignment: CDR1 KGHSH and CDR2 LQKENI. V lost 3 bases and J 6 bases, leaving 12 bases between the germline ends. CDR3 nucleotides: TGTGCCAGCTCACCTTTGGGGCTGGGCAATGAGCAGTTCTTC. Translation: CASSPLGLGNEQFF.

V usage is TRBV29-1 and J usage is TRBJ2-1; D tentatively reads TRBD1 or TRBD2 (6 bases each). Germline CDR1 is SQVTM and CDR2 is ANQGSEA. V lost 4 bases and J 15 bases, leaving 19 bases between the germline ends. This CDR3 region has 12 residues. DNA of the CDR3: TGCAGCGTTGTATTAGGGCAGGGGAGGCCGTTCTTC. Its protein product is CSVVLGQGRPFF.

V usage is TRBV19 and J usage is TRBJ2-5; D is undetermined. The V end was cut by 2 bases, the J end by 2 bases, with 6 bases between. Germline CDR1 reads LNHDA; CDR2 reads SQIVND (reference sequence). CDR3 length: 13 residues. This CDR3 is CASSINYQETQYF. The CDR3 DNA sequence: TGTGCCAGTAGTATAAACTATCAAGAGACCCAGTACTTC.

In the case of this clonotype: A clone one base away is much larger, so this may be a read error. The gene calls are TRBV7-8 and TRBJ1-5, with 8 bases matching TRBD1. This CDR3 has 13 amino acids. The germline V gene encodes CDR1 SGHVS and CDR2 FQNEAQ. CDR3 sequence reads: CASSRDRNQPQNF. For the CDR3, the DNA is TGTGCCAGCAGCCGGGACAGGAATCAGCCCCAGAATTTT.

There are many counts of this clonotype. CDR3 bases: TGTGCCAGCCGCGGACTAGCGGGGGGGCCTAGCTCCTACAATGAGCAGTTCTTC. Translation: CASRGLAGGPSSYNEQFF. V is TRBV7-2 and J is TRBJ2-1; TRBD2 agrees at 15 bases. The CDR3 consists of 18 residues. Looked up from germline, CDR1 is SGHTA and CDR2 is FQGNSA. The ends lost 8 bases at V and 0 bases at J; junction bases unmatched: 8.

This clonotype was seen more than once but under ten times. This chain uses TRBV25-1 with TRBJ2-5; 7 bases match TRBD2. CDR1 is MGHDK and CDR2 is SYGVNS in the germline V gene. The CDR3 extends over 15 amino acids. V shed 10 bases, J shed 5 bases, and the junction held 16 bases outside the gene matches. This chain's CDR3 is CATSSRTRNRETQYF. The CDR3 DNA reads TGTGCCACCTCCTCGAGGACTAGAAATAGGGAGACCCAGTACTTC.

CDR3 residues: CASSRARDVNTIYF. The CDR3 coding sequence is TGTGCCAGCAGCCGGGCACGCGATGTAAACACCATATATTTT. This rearrangement joins TRBV7-8 to TRBJ1-3; no clear D. This CDR3 contains 14 residues. CDR1 SGHVS and CDR2 FQNEAQ come from the germline V gene. Trimming took 5 bases from V and 6 from J, leaving 14 bases between them.

This chain links TRBV20-1 with TRBJ2-2; D is uncertain. V lost 6 bases and J 3 bases, leaving 8 bases between the germline ends. This CDR3 comprises 12 residues. Germline CDR1 and CDR2: DFQATT and SNEGSKA (reference sequence). CDR3 bases: TGCAGTGCCCTCGCCGACACCGGGGAGCTGTTTTTT. Translation: CSALADTGELFF.

This clonotype was counted at least ten times. The CDR3 region has the DNA TGTGCCAGCACAATAGCGGCCTCAGGGAATGAGCAGTTCTTC. As protein: CASTIAASGNEQFF. This chain connects TRBV6-6 to TRBJ2-1; the D gene is possibly TRBD2 (6 bases). V gave up 7 bases and J gave up 7 bases, with 17 bases separating them. Germline-derived CDR1 and CDR2 are MNHNY and SVGAGI (reference sequence). The CDR3 runs 14 residues.

The sample holds many counts of this clonotype. The V and J genes are TRBV29-1 and TRBJ1-2; D uncertain. V lost 3 bases and J 8 bases, leaving 10 bases between the germline ends. This CDR3 is built from 11 residues. Germline V gene data show CDR1 as SQVTM and CDR2 as ANQGSEA. The chain's CDR3 is CSVDQNRGYTF. The CDR3 DNA reads TGCAGCGTTGATCAGAACCGGGGCTACACCTTC.

The chain recombines TRBV10-3 with TRBJ2-7; D may match TRBD1 or TRBD2 (5 bases each). Trimming took 2 bases from V and 6 from J, leaving 20 bases between them. This CDR3 spans 16 amino acids. In germline, CDR1 is ENHRY, CDR2 SYGVKD. The CDR3 is CAISEISLGPRGEQYF. DNA of the CDR3: TGTGCCATCAGTGAGATTAGCTTGGGACCCCGGGGCGAGCAGTACTTC.

There are many counts of this clonotype. The rearrangement uses TRBV7-2 and TRBJ2-7; TRBD2 agrees at 10 bases. The junction had 22 bases not matched to a gene; V was cut back by 5 bases and J by 0 bases. The CDR3 consists of 21 residues. CDR1 is SGHTA, CDR2 FQGNSA, per germline. The CDR3 coding sequence is TGTGCCAGCAGCACGCGGCCGAGAAGTTTAGCGGGAGGTTCCTTCTCCTACGAGCAGTACTTC. This encodes CASSTRPRSLAGGSFSYEQYF.

The table lists this clonotype with a few counts. This chain uses TRBV5-1 with TRBJ1-2; D uncertain. The length of the CDR3 is 12 residues. The V end was cut by 4 bases, the J end by 2 bases, with 6 bases between. Germline CDR1 and CDR2: SGHRS and YFSETQ. CDR3 residues: CASSEDNYGYTF. The CDR3 DNA reads TGCGCCAGCAGCGAGGACAACTATGGCTACACCTTC.

This clonotype was seen at least ten times. The V call is TRBV7-8, the J call TRBJ2-7; D might be TRBD1 or TRBD2, each matching 6 bases. The CDR3 contains 15 residues. Deletions cut 1 base from V and 5 bases from J, with 15 bases between. The V gene's germline CDR1 is SGHVS and CDR2 FQNEAQ. In DNA, the CDR3 is TGTGCCAGCAGCTTAGTTTGGGGGGCGCGCGACGAGCAGTACTTC. It specifies CASSLVWGARDEQYF.

This clonotype was seen many times. The chain employs TRBV14 and TRBJ2-4; 7 nucleotides agree with TRBD1. The CDR3 spans 15 residues. CDR1 is SGHDN and CDR2 is FVKESK in the germline V gene. Unmatched junction bases numbered 4, after V lost 4 bases and J lost 1 base. CDR3 sequence reads: CASSPQGSAKNIQYF. The CDR3, as DNA: TGTGCCAGCAGCCCACAGGGGAGTGCCAAAAACATTCAGTACTTC.

This clonotype occurred many times. V and J are TRBV7-2 and TRBJ2-3; D gene ambiguous. Germline CDR1 is SGHTA and CDR2 is FQGNSA. V lost 5 bases, J lost 4 bases, and 19 bases lay in between. The CDR3 is made up of 16 amino acids. CDR3 sequence reads: CASSLDSRSYADTQYF. The DNA for the CDR3 is TGTGCCAGCAGCCTCGATTCCCGGAGTTACGCAGATACGCAGTATTTT.

The rearrangement uses TRBV25-1 and TRBJ2-3, with D uncertain. The germline V gene has CDR1 MGHDK and CDR2 SYGVNS. This CDR3 has 14 amino acids. Trimming stripped 4 bases from V and 0 bases from J, with 8 bases between. The CDR3 loop is CASSVGRSTDTQYF. CDR3 coding DNA: TGTGCCAGCAGTGTAGGACGGAGCACAGATACGCAGTATTTT.

The V call is TRBV5-1, the J call TRBJ2-5, with D possibly called TRBD1 or TRBD2 (6 bases each). Germline loops: CDR1 SGHRS, CDR2 YFSETQ. The CDR3 consists of 14 residues. Trimming left V 2 bases short and J 5 bases short, with 13 bases between. The CDR3 DNA reads TGCGCCAGCAGCTTCGGGGGCCAAGGGGAGACCCAGTACTTC. Protein sequence: CASSFGGQGETQYF. Looking up the rest from reference TRBV5-1 and TRBJ2-5 gives the full variable domain: KAGVTQTPRYLIKTRGQQVTLSCSPISGHRSVSWYQQTPGQGLQFLFEYFSETQRNKGNFPGRFSGRQFSNSRSEMNVSTLELGDSALYLCASSFGGQGETQYFGPGTRLLVL.

This clonotype has a count of ten or more. The gene calls are TRBV7-6 and TRBJ2-3; 7 bases align to TRBD1. The junction had 4 bases not matched to a gene; V was cut back by 3 bases and J by 10 bases. From germline, CDR1 is SGHVS and CDR2 FNYEAQ. The CDR3 totals 12 residues. The CDR3 sequence is CASSFGDRAQYF. Here the CDR3 DNA reads TGTGCCAGCAGCTTTGGTGACAGGGCGCAGTATTTT.

This clonotype has a count of ten or more. CDR3: CASSPGSLSPLHF. Written as DNA, the CDR3 is TGCGCCAGCAGCCCGGGATCACTTTCACCCCTCCACTTT. This chain links TRBV5-1 with TRBJ1-6; D remains unclear. CDR1 SGHRS and CDR2 YFSETQ come from the germline V gene. V was shortened by 4 bases and J by 9 bases, with 11 bases between the two germline ends. This CDR3 spans 13 amino acids.

The chain has TRBV3-1 and TRBJ2-1; 10 nucleotides agree with TRBD2. CDR1 is LGHDT and CDR2 is YNNKEL in the germline V gene (reference sequence). The length of the CDR3 is 18 residues. Trimming took 1 base from V and 0 from J; bases not matched to a gene: 6. CDR3 in amino acids: CASSQGGSGRSSYNEQFF. The CDR3 DNA is TGTGCCAGCAGCCAAGGGGGTAGCGGGAGGAGCTCCTACAATGAGCAGTTCTTC.

There are a few counts of this clonotype. The CDR3 DNA sequence: TGCGCCAGCAGCCCTGGTGGGACAGGTGGAGGCTATGGCTACACCTTC. This codes for CASSPGGTGGGYGYTF. The chain couples TRBV5-1 to TRBJ1-2, with 8 bases that match TRBD1. The V and J ends lost 4 bases and 4 bases, in that order; junction bases with no gene match: 12. CDR3 size: 16 residues. Germline CDR1 SGHRS, CDR2 YFSETQ.

This clonotype was detected only a few times. The gene calls are TRBV20-1 and TRBJ1-3; no definite D call. Germline values: CDR1 DFQATT, CDR2 SNEGSKA (reference sequence). V dropped 3 bases and J dropped 0 bases, with 9 bases sitting between them. The CDR3 has 14 residues. The CDR3 DNA is TGCAGTGCTAGCGTGGACGCCTCTGGAAACACCATATATTTT. Translated: CSASVDASGNTIYF.